These T cell receptor beta chains were read from a single sample in a study of CD8 T cells in Susac syndrome. One entry per CDR3 protein results from TCRdb running MiXCR on the immunoSEQ multiplex PCR reads. The sample includes 100,000 to 150,000 distinct CDR3 sequences, approximately 94% of them seen just once. Input material: CD4+ T cells from PBMCs. All receptors come from a human donor with multiple sclerosis. Both conserved end residues are part of each CDR3. A D gene is named only where the DNA matches it firmly.

v_call	d_call	j_call	cdr3_aa
TRBV12-3/TRBV12-4	NA	TRBJ2-2	CASTEQATGELFF
TRBV9	NA	TRBJ2-6	CASRGGPGANVLTF
TRBV20-1	TRBD2	TRBJ2-7	CSASDGLGYEQYF
TRBV29-1	NA	TRBJ1-2	CSVRDFHPGYTF
TRBV6-1	NA	TRBJ1-4	CASSEGQGREKLFF
TRBV18	TRBD2	TRBJ2-7	CASSPPSGGPSSYEQYF
TRBV2	TRBD1	TRBJ2-1	CASSFRTGAYNEQFF
TRBV12-3/TRBV12-4	NA	TRBJ1-4	CASNLGGATNEKLFF
TRBV15	NA	TRBJ2-7	CATSRVGSEQYF
TRBV7-2	NA	TRBJ1-5	CASSLVAGDQPQHF
TRBV12-5	NA	TRBJ1-5	CASGLWVSNQPQHF
TRBV3-1	NA	TRBJ1-2	CASSQRSGGAGYGYTF
TRBV5-1	NA	TRBJ1-5	CASSLVPGEPNQPQHF
TRBV5-1	TRBD2	TRBJ2-6	CASSLAGAGGANVLTF
TRBV29-1	NA	TRBJ1-2	CSVIYPPQHYGYTF
TRBV5-5	TRBD1	TRBJ1-2	CASSLETGLGYTF
TRBV10-3	TRBD2	TRBJ2-7	CAIRSTSGSYEQYF
TRBV9	TRBD1	TRBJ1-2	CASSPSWTGLGYTF
TRBV11-3	NA	TRBJ2-5	CASSLSQHEETQYF
TRBV7-2	TRBD1	TRBJ1-1	CASRPPGQPEAFF
TRBV6-5	NA	TRBJ1-1	CASSYSMHTEAFF
TRBV9	TRBD1	TRBJ1-1	CASSPQGGLLTEAFF
TRBV12-3/TRBV12-4	NA	TRBJ2-7	CASSVGGSPHEQYF
TRBV2	TRBD2	TRBJ2-1	CASSEVVAGGFF
TRBV3-1	TRBD1	TRBJ1-5	CASSQDPDRARQPQHF
TRBV27	NA	TRBJ1-1	CASTSYGQQEAFF
TRBV19	NA	TRBJ2-1	CASSSEQGGSYNEQFF
TRBV5-1	NA	TRBJ2-5	CASSLTPTAPKRTQYF
TRBV27	NA	TRBJ1-6	CASSRGAIESSPLHF
TRBV19	TRBD2	TRBJ2-2	CASSRREGPGTGELFF
TRBV25-1	TRBD1	TRBJ2-7	CASRQGTYEQYF
TRBV6-1	NA	TRBJ2-3	CASRHTMGTDTQYF
TRBV6-1	NA	TRBJ2-5	CASRPYHWTGGPETQYF
TRBV5-1	NA	TRBJ2-5	CASSLAQGGEETQYF
TRBV29-1	TRBD1	TRBJ2-7	CSVESTGVLYEQYF
TRBV28	NA	TRBJ1-6	CASSSAARVGSPLHF
TRBV7-9	TRBD1	TRBJ1-1	CASSARQGVETEAFF
TRBV2	NA	TRBJ2-6	CASSVGRSGANVLTF
TRBV19	NA	TRBJ2-1	CASRGGTLHNEQFF
TRBV5-6	NA	TRBJ2-3	CASSLGSSDTQYF
TRBV30	TRBD1	TRBJ2-7	CAWSPGTGRYEQYF
TRBV7-9	NA	TRBJ2-5	CASSLTGPSHF
TRBV10-1	NA	TRBJ2-2	CASSERPYRDGELFF
TRBV20-1	TRBD2	TRBJ2-1	CSAPGGLRIYNEQFF
TRBV5-1	NA	TRBJ2-1	CASSLGEESYNEQFF
TRBV4-1	NA	TRBJ1-4	CASSQDDGSNEKLFF
TRBV30	TRBD1	TRBJ1-2	CAWSATGANYGYTF
TRBV11-2	TRBD2	TRBJ2-1	CASSLDGRALSEQFF
TRBV30	NA	TRBJ1-5	CAWSTGSNQPQHF
TRBV30	TRBD1	TRBJ1-1	CAWTTGGPEAFF
TRBV3-1	NA	TRBJ1-2	CASSQAHNGYYGYTF
TRBV30	NA	TRBJ1-1	CAWSRSTLSYEAFF
TRBV27	NA	TRBJ1-1	CASSFRRNTEAFF
TRBV7-9	NA	TRBJ1-1	CASSFGLNPEAFF
TRBV3-1	TRBD2	TRBJ2-1	CASSQVAGRPYNEQFF
TRBV10-3	TRBD1	TRBJ2-7	CAISESKGQGPYEQYF
TRBV20-1	TRBD2	TRBJ2-3	CSAPPSGRNTDTQYF